This T cell receptor (beta chain) was retrieved from a study of T cell repertoires in cytomegalovirus infection. For the study at large: HLA-B-restricted CMV epitopes that are well studied, plus recently identified HLA-C-restricted ones, were used by the study. It can be stated that public TCR beta signatures indicated CMV infection as well as a matching HLA type.

This clonotype appeared a few times. Its antigen is not identified. CDR1 is SGHTA, CDR2 FQGTGA, per germline. There are 14 residues in the CDR3. Trimming cost V 4 bases and J 6 bases, with 13 bases left between them. TCRdb analysed the reads with MiXCR anew, one entry per CDR3 protein. This table holds around 300,000 distinct CDR3 sequences, around 25% found once. Study-wide results and caveats: Identification of carriers of CMV plus the relevant HLA was achieved through cumulative public TCR beta family frequency. In two of eight donors, the top clonotype was HLA-C-restricted CMV-specific.

The sample consisted of cultured PBMCs, taken from culture after CMV antigen stimulation. This TCR was recovered from a human donor in good health (CMV status not recorded). Some clones in this sample may be carry-over from other donors' samples. The chain uses TRBV7-3 and TRBJ2-1; D may be TRBD1 (5 bases). Here the CDR3 DNA reads TGTGCCAGCAGCTCCCAGGGTCCACCCAATGAGCAGTTCTTC. The encoded protein is CASSSQGPPNEQFF. The full variable domain, in which reference TRBV7-3 and TRBJ2-1 provide the parts outside the CDR3, is GAGVSQTPSNKVTEKGKYVELRCDPISGHTALYWYRQSLGQGPEFLIYFQGTGAADDSGLPNDRFFAVRPEGSVSTLKIQRTERGDSAVYLCASSSQGPPNEQFFGPGTRLTVL.